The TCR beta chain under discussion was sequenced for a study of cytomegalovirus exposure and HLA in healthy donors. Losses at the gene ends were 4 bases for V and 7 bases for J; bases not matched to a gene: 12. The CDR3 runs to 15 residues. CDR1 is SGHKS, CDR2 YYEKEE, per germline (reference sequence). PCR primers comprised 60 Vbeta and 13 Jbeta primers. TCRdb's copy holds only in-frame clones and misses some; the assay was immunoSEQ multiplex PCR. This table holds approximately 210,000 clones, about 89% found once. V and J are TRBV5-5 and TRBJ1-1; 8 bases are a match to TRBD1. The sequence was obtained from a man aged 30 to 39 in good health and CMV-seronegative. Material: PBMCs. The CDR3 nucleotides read TGTGCCAGCAGCAACCCCCGGACAGGGTCTGGTGAAGCTTTCTTT. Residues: CASSNPRTGSGEAFF.